The next 22 T cell receptor beta chains were all read from a single sample in a study of T cell responses to AZD1222 COVID-19 vaccine. Assay: immunoSEQ multiplex PCR; the TCRdb copy retains only in-frame clones and omits some. The sample yields roughly 120,000 clones, roughly nine tenths seen once. The source material was peripheral blood, sampled on day 0 of AZD1222 vaccination. The receptors originated from an adult in good health.

This chain uses TRBV23-1 with TRBJ1-2; D gene uncertain. TRBV23-1 is known as an ORF, though its function is uncertain. The CDR3 runs 12 residues. V dropped 4 bases and J dropped 7 bases, with 10 bases sitting between them. The DNA of the CDR3 is TGCGCCAGCAGTCGATCCCAGATTGGCTACACCTTC. The encoded protein is CASSRSQIGYTF.

V and J are TRBV9 and TRBJ1-2; D call uncertain. With 4 bases removed from V and 3 bases from J, the gap between germline ends came to 19 bases. The germline gives CDR1 SGDLS, CDR2 YYNGEE. This CDR3 spans 16 amino acids. The CDR3 DNA reads as TGTGCCAGCAGCACCTCGGACCCAAAAGTGCACTATGGCTACACCTTC. Its protein product is CASSTSDPKVHYGYTF. The full variable domain, completed using reference TRBV9 and TRBJ1-2, is DSGVTQTPKHLITATGQRVTLRCSPRSGDLSVYWYQQSLDQGLQFLIQYYNGEERAKGNILERFSAQQFPDLHSELNLSSLELGDSALYFCASSTSDPKVHYGYTFGSGTRLTVV.

V is TRBV3-1 (or the pseudogene TRBV3-2) and J is TRBJ1-1; D gene uncertain. CDR3 length: 12 residues. Trimming cost V 3 bases and J 10 bases, with 12 bases left between them. CDR1 is LGHDT and CDR2 is YNNKEL in the germline V gene (reference sequence). In nucleotides, the CDR3 is TGTGCCAGCAGCCACGGACCTTTAGTAGCTTTCTTT. Translation: CASSHGPLVAFF.

The table lists this clone with a few counts. The CDR3 region has the DNA TGCAGCGTCCAAGGCCGGGTAGGAGACGAGCAGTACTTC. Its protein product is CSVQGRVGDEQYF. The J gene is TRBJ2-7, the V gene TRBV29-1; D gene ambiguous. V shed 6 bases and J shed 5 bases, with 17 bases lying between them. The germline CDR1 and CDR2 sequences are SQVTM and ANQGSEA. The CDR3 runs to 13 residues.

The CDR3 is CASSLAQGNNSPLHF. CDR3 sequence (DNA): TGTGCCAGCAGCTTAGCCCAGGGGAATAATTCACCCCTCCACTTT. The V call is TRBV7-8, the J call TRBJ1-6, with D possibly being TRBD1 (6 bases). V was clipped by 0 bases and J by 5 bases, with 8 bases between them. The CDR3 is 15 residues long. Germline V gene sequence: CDR1 SGHVS, CDR2 FQNEAQ.

This chain links TRBV19 with TRBJ2-1; perhaps TRBD2 as D (5 bases). Germline V gene sequence: CDR1 LNHDA, CDR2 SQIVND (reference sequence). Deletions cut 2 bases from V and 3 bases from J, with 11 bases between. The CDR3 has 15 amino acids. In DNA, the CDR3 is TGTGCCAGTAGTATACAAAGCGGAGACTACAATGAGCAGTTCTTC. It encodes CASSIQSGDYNEQFF.

The chain combines TRBV6-4 with TRBJ1-4; 7 bases are a match to TRBD1. The CDR3 contains 17 residues. The germline CDR1 and CDR2 sequences are MRHNA and SNTAGT. The V gene end was trimmed by 1 base and the J gene end by 11 bases; junction bases not matched to a gene: 16. In nucleotides, the CDR3 is TGTGCCAGCAGTGACTGCCCAGGGGGGGAGGGGGTTGAGAAACTGTTTTTT. The encoded protein is CASSDCPGGEGVEKLFF.

V gene TRBV5-4 combines with J gene TRBJ2-1; the match to TRBD2 covers 8 bases. The CDR3 is 18 residues long. Unmatched junction bases numbered 23, after V lost 9 bases and J lost 6 bases. CDR1 SGHNT and CDR2 YYREEE come from the germline V gene (reference sequence). CDR3 nucleotide sequence: TGTGCCACCACATATGACTCCCGGGGGACTAGATCCCGCAATGAGCAGTTCTTC. Encoded protein: CATTYDSRGTRSRNEQFF.

The rearrangement joins TRBV2 to TRBJ2-1; TRBD2 is a possible D gene (5 bases). CDR3 length: 14 amino acids. V lost 3 bases and J 3 bases, leaving 9 bases between the germline ends. Germline V CDR1 and CDR2: SNHLY, FYNNEI. The CDR3 sequence is CASSDLGSYNEQFF. The CDR3 DNA reads TGTGCCAGCAGTGATTTGGGGAGCTACAATGAGCAGTTCTTC.

The genes are TRBV28 and TRBJ1-3, with 10 nucleotides matching TRBD1. CDR3 size: 18 residues. The V segment lost 2 bases and the J segment 4 bases; nucleotides outside the gene matches: 11. Looked up from germline, CDR1 is MDHEN and CDR2 is SYDVKM. CDR3 in amino acids: CASSLTLLTGGEGNTIYF. The CDR3 nucleotides are TGTGCCAGCAGTTTAACCCTACTGACAGGGGGCGAAGGAAACACCATATATTTT.

The chain links TRBV29-1 to TRBJ1-2, with a weak D call TRBD1 (6 bases). The length of the CDR3 is 15 residues. Germline CDR1 reads SQVTM; CDR2 reads ANQGSEA. V dropped 5 bases and J dropped 7 bases, with 23 bases sitting between them. The CDR3 loop reads CSVPTSPGQLGGYTF. For the CDR3, the DNA is TGCAGCGTTCCGACCTCGCCAGGACAGCTGGGTGGCTACACCTTC.

The genes are TRBV7-9 and TRBJ1-5, with TRBD1 as a possible D gene (5 bases). This CDR3 comprises 13 residues. The germline V gene encodes CDR1 SEHNR and CDR2 FQNEAQ (reference sequence). Trimming left V 3 bases short and J 6 bases short, with 9 bases between. CDR3 sequence: CASSLWGGQPQHF. Written as DNA, the CDR3 is TGTGCCAGCAGCTTGTGGGGGGGTCAGCCCCAGCATTTT.

The chain carries TRBV12-5 and TRBJ1-5, with no clear D. The CDR3 covers 11 residues. V was trimmed by 1 base and J by 12 bases, leaving 7 bases between them. Per the germline V gene, CDR1 is LGHNT and CDR2 is FRNRAP. CDR3 sequence: CASGLETLQHF. The CDR3 DNA follows: TGTGCTAGTGGTTTGGAGACCCTCCAGCATTTT.

The gene calls are TRBV9 and TRBJ2-2; D is perhaps TRBD1 (6 bases). V lost 3 bases and J 6 bases, leaving 12 bases between the germline ends. This CDR3 has 14 amino acids. Looked up from germline, CDR1 is SGDLS and CDR2 is YYNGEE. CDR3 nucleotides: TGTGCCAGCAGCGAACGAGGGGGTCCCGGGGAGCTGTTTTTT. Amino acid sequence: CASSERGGPGELFF.

The chain joins TRBV12-3 or TRBV12-4 to TRBJ1-2; 7 bases are shared with TRBD1. CDR3 length: 13 amino acids. Trimming cost V 5 bases and J 8 bases; bases outside gene matches: 8. For the CDR3, the DNA is TGTGCCAGCAGTATCCGACAGGGCTCCGGCTACACCTTC. Residues: CASSIRQGSGYTF.

The chain couples TRBV30 to TRBJ2-1, with 15 nucleotides matching TRBD2. V dropped 2 bases and J dropped 8; count of bases not matched to a gene: 7. Germline-derived CDR1 and CDR2 are GTSNPN and SVGIG (reference sequence). The CDR3 length is 16 residues. In DNA, the CDR3 is TGTGCCTGGAGTTTTGGACTAGCGGGAGGGCCTGATGAGCAGTTCTTC. Residues: CAWSFGLAGGPDEQFF.

The genes are TRBV30 and TRBJ1-4, with D hard to call. Germline V gene sequence: CDR1 GTSNPN, CDR2 SVGIG (reference sequence). The CDR3 runs 13 residues. Trimming cost V 2 bases and J 7 bases, with 11 bases left between them. This CDR3 is CAWSPTRGEKLFF. CDR3 coding DNA: TGTGCCTGGAGTCCGACAAGAGGTGAAAAACTGTTTTTT.

The table lists this clone with a few counts. The V and J genes are TRBV14 and TRBJ2-1; D is unresolved. Germline V CDR1 and CDR2: SGHDN, FVKESK. CDR3 size: 13 residues. The V gene lost 0 bases and the J gene lost 11 bases, with 11 bases spanning the gap. The CDR3 bases are TGTGCCAGCAGCCAAGATACAGTGTATCAGCAGTTCTTC. Its protein is CASSQDTVYQQFF.

The V gene is TRBV2, the J gene TRBJ1-2; D call uncertain. The CDR3 sequence is 11 residues long. Germline V gene data show CDR1 as SNHLY and CDR2 as FYNNEI. The V and J ends lost 10 bases and 4 bases respectively, with 10 bases between them. The CDR3 is CAKATGYGYTF. The CDR3 DNA reads TGTGCCAAAGCCACCGGCTATGGCTACACCTTC.

The CDR3: CASSLLQGANTEAFF. The CDR3, as DNA: TGTGCCAGCAGTTTATTGCAGGGGGCCAACACTGAAGCTTTCTTT. The chain carries TRBV28 and TRBJ1-1; TRBD1 aligns across 8 bases. The CDR3 length is 15 residues. V trimming: 1 base; J trimming: 2 bases; junction bases outside the gene matches: 3. Germline V CDR1 and CDR2: MDHEN, SYDVKM.

The gene calls are TRBV27 and TRBJ2-1, with TRBD2 identical over 9 bases. The CDR3 contains 16 residues. Germline assignment: CDR1 MNHEY and CDR2 SMNVEV (reference sequence). The ends lost 2 bases at V and 5 bases at J; junction bases unmatched: 7. CDR3 amino acids: CASSLLAGGPHNEQFF. CDR3 in DNA: TGTGCCAGCAGTTTACTGGCGGGAGGGCCCCACAATGAGCAGTTCTTC.

The J gene is TRBJ1-1, the V gene TRBV30; D is ambiguous. Deletions cut 0 bases from V and 6 bases from J, with 11 bases between. CDR1 is GTSNPN, CDR2 SVGIG, per germline (reference sequence). CDR3 size: 13 residues. This CDR3 is CAWSVPLSPEAFF. The CDR3 DNA reads as TGTGCCTGGAGTGTACCTCTGTCACCTGAAGCTTTCTTT.